This T cell receptor beta chain was captured in a study of shared T cell receptors in the human thymus. Per the germline V gene, CDR1 is SGHDN and CDR2 is FVKESK. The CDR3 length is 17 residues. Between the trimmed V and J ends, which lost 5 bases and 0 bases, there was a span of 19 bases. TCRdb keeps only in-frame clones here, not all; method: immunoSEQ multiplex PCR. Of 700,000 or so clones in the sample, around 85% were seen once. This sample was also put to use in a study of human thymus T cells. This second report adds: In corrective heart surgery, resections were taken, and these provided the thymus tissue. Related research described strongly overlapping thymic repertoires in unrelated people.

The source is a girl younger than two with a congenital heart defect. The specimen sequenced was thymocytes. The rearrangement links TRBV14 to TRBJ1-2; TRBD1 might be the D (5 bases). Written as DNA, the CDR3 is TGTGCCAGCAGCGGAGGGGAATTAAAGCCTACTAACTATGGCTACACCTTC. This gives the protein CASSGGELKPTNYGYTF.